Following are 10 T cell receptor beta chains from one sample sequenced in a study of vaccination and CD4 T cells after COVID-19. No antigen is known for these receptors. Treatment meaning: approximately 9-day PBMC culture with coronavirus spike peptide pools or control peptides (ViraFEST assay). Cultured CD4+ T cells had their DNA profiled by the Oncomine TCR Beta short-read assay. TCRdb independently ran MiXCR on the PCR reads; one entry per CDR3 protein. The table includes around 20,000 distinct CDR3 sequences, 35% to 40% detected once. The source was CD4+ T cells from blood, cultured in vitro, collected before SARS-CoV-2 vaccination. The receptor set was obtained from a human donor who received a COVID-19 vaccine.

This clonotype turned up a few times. The DNA of the CDR3 is TGTGCCAGCAGCAGCAGGGGAGAAAAACTGTTTTTT. Translated, it gives CASSSRGEKLFF. This rearrangement joins TRBV7-9 to TRBJ1-4; possible D gene TRBD1, 6 bases. CDR1 and CDR2 (germline): SEHNR, FQNEAQ (reference sequence). V was pared by 5 bases and J by 8 bases, with 9 bases between. This CDR3 comprises 12 residues. The variable domain in full, with the rest retrieved from reference TRBV7-9 and TRBJ1-4, is DTGVSQNPRHKITKRGQNVTFRCDPISEHNRLYWYRQTLGQGPEFLTYFQNEAQLEKSRLLSDRFSAERPKGSFSTLEIQRTEQGDSAMYLCASSSRGEKLFFGSGTQLSVL.

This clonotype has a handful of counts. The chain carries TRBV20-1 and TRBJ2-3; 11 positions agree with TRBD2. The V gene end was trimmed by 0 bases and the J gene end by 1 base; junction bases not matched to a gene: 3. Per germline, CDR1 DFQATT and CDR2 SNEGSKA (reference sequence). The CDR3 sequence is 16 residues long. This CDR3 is CSARDSLAGGTDTQYF. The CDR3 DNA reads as TGCAGTGCTAGAGATTCACTAGCGGGAGGCACAGATACGCAGTATTTT.

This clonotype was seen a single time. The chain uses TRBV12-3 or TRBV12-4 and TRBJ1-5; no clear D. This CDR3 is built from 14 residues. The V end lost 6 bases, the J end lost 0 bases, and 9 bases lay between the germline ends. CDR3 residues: CASRGGSSNQPQHF. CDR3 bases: TGTGCCAGCAGGGGCGGGTCTAGCAATCAGCCCCAGCATTTT.

In nucleotides, the CDR3 is TGTGCCTGGAGTACCGGACACTATAATCAGCCCCAGCATTTT. Its translation: CAWSTGHYNQPQHF. The J gene is TRBJ1-5, the V gene TRBV30, with a tentative D call TRBD1 (5 bases). This CDR3 is built from 14 residues. Germline V gene data show CDR1 as GTSNPN and CDR2 as SVGIG (reference sequence). The ends were cut back, 2 bases at V and 4 bases at J, with 12 bases in the middle.

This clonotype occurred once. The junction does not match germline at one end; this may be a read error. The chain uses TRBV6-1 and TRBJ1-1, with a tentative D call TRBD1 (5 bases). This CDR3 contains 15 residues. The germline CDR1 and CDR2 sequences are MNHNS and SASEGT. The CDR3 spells CASSIYWDEDTVAFF. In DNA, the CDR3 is TGTGCCAGCAGTATATATTGGGACGAGGACACTGTAGCTTTCTTT.

DNA for the CDR3: TGCGCCAGCAGCTCCACAGGGTTTAGCTCACCCCTCCACTTT. It yields the protein CASSSTGFSSPLHF. The chain uses TRBV5-1 and TRBJ1-6; tentative D call: TRBD1 (6 bases). Per the germline V gene, CDR1 is SGHRS and CDR2 is YFSETQ. Trimming took 3 bases from V and 10 from J, leaving 14 bases between them. This CDR3 spans 14 amino acids.

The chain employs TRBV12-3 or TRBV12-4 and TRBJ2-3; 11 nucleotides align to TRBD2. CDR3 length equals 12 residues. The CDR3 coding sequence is TGTTCTAGCGGGGGGTTCACAGATACGCAGTATTTT. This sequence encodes CSSGGFTDTQYF.

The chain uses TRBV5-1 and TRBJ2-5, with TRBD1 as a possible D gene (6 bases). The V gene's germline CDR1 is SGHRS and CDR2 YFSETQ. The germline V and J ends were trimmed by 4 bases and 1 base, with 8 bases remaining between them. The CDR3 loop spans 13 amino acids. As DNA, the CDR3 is TGCGCCAGCAGCCTGGACAGCCAAGAGACCCAGTACTTC. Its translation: CASSLDSQETQYF.

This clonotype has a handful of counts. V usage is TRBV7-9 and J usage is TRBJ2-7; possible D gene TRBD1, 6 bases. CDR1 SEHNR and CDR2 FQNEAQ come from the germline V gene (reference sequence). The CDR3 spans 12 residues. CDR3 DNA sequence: TGTGCAGTTGGGGCAGGGGTATACGAGCAGTACTTC. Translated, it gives CAVGAGVYEQYF.

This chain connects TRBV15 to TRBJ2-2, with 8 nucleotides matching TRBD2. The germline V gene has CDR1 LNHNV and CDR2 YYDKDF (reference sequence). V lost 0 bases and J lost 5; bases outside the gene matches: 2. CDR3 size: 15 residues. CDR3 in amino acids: CATSREAGATGELFF. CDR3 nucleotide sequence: TGTGCCACCAGCAGAGAAGCGGGGGCGACCGGGGAGCTGTTTTTT.